In this sample, the clone carrying this TCR beta chain turned up a few times. What it recognizes is unknown. This sample is part of a study of T cell responses to AZD1222 COVID-19 vaccine. Study details: Samples with a second dose at about 4 or about 12 weeks were pooled together. Study conclusions and caveats: The study sampled repertoires only after the peak T cell response. Donors were chiefly white British, with a greater number of females, and clonal diversity was perhaps underestimated. Targets within unmutated variant regions were reportedly found for nearly half of spike-specific TCRs.

Germline loops: CDR1 MNHEY, CDR2 SMNVEV (reference sequence). This CDR3 is built from 14 residues. V lost 5 bases and J lost 6, with 14 bases in between. Sequencing used immunoSEQ multiplex PCR; TCRdb keeps in-frame clones, though not all of them. The sample holds about 120,000 clones, roughly 90% seen once. This rearrangement joins TRBV27 to TRBJ1-5; D might be TRBD1 (5 bases). The sample here was peripheral blood, taken on day 0 of AZD1222 vaccination. The clonotype was recovered from an adult in good health. Here the CDR3 DNA reads TGTGCCAGCAGTCGGGGGGAAGACACTCAGCCCCAGCATTTT. Its protein is CASSRGEDTQPQHF.